This T cell receptor (beta chain) was found in a study of Graves' ophthalmopathy and Graves' hyperthyroidism. In this sample, this clonotype turned up many times. Transcripts of RNA were the source for amplifying TCR beta CDR3 regions. An initial RT-PCR round employing HTBI primers preceded a second-round multiplex PCR. Via MiXCR, TCRdb re-called the multiplex PCR reads, giving one row per CDR3 protein. The sample contains about 370,000 distinct CDR3 sequences, 17% of which appear only once. In germline, CDR1 is MNHEY, CDR2 SVGAGI. The J segment lost 1 base and the V segment lost 6 bases, leaving 10 bases of the junction unmatched. The CDR3 consists of 16 residues.

The chain joins TRBV6-5 to TRBJ1-1; 8 nucleotides match TRBD1. The sequenced sample was peripheral blood. The sequence derives from an adult woman with stable Graves' hyperthyroidism. CDR3 bases: TGTGCCAGCAGAACTGGACAGGGTGTGGGGAACACTGAAGCTTTCTTT. The encoded protein is CASRTGQGVGNTEAFF.